The clone carrying this TCR beta chain turned up a few times. This sample stems from a study of ipilimumab plus nivolumab after autologous stem cell transplantation. Sequenced by immunoSEQ multiplex PCR; TCRdb stores in-frame clones only, minus some. The table shows 1,500 to 2,000 clones, with more than 75% occurring only once. This TCR was sampled from a male donor with multiple myeloma. This sample comprised PBMCs, obtained in a trial of ipilimumab plus nivolumab as post-transplant consolidation.

This CDR3 is CAWSRPTNEKLFF. The CDR3 DNA is TGTGCCTGGAGTAGGCCAACTAATGAAAAACTGTTTTTT. The chain has TRBV30 and TRBJ1-4; D unclear. Trimming removed 2 bases from V and 0 bases from J, with 4 bases in between. The CDR3 runs to 13 residues. Germline-derived CDR1 and CDR2 are GTSNPN and SVGIG (reference sequence). Based on the CDR3 plus reference TRBV30 and TRBJ1-4, the full variable domain is SQTIHQWPATLVQPVGSPLSLECTVEGTSNPNLYWYRQAAGRGLQLLFYSVGIGQISSEVPQNLSASRPQDRQFILSSKKLLLSDSGFYLCAWSRPTNEKLFFGSGTQLSVL.